This T cell receptor (beta chain) was profiled in a study of T cell responses to AZD1222 COVID-19 vaccine. The CDR3 sequence is 13 residues long. Trimming took 5 bases from V and 5 from J, leaving 12 bases between them. CDR1 is SGHTA and CDR2 is FQGNSA in the germline V gene. The data were produced by immunoSEQ multiplex PCR, yet TCRdb's version contains in-frame clones alone and is incomplete. The sample has around 50,000 clones, about 88% seen once. The rearrangement joins TRBV7-2 to TRBJ2-5; D unclear. The receptor was derived from an adult in good health. Specimen: peripheral blood, collected on day 0 of AZD1222 vaccination. CDR3 sequence (DNA): TGTGCCAGCAGCAGAGCGATAATGGAGACCCAGTACTTC. Its protein product is CASSRAIMETQYF.